This is a list of T cell receptor beta chains from one sample in a study of OX40 agonist ivuxolimab in advanced cancers. Sequenced by immunoSEQ multiplex PCR; TCRdb stores in-frame clones only, minus some. Of around 94,000 clones listed, 80% to 90% were seen once; the top ten hold around 0.3%. The starting material was CD4+ or CD8+ T cells sorted from blood, obtained in a trial of the OX40 agonist ivuxolimab. All receptors come from an adult with an advanced solid tumor such as melanoma, head and neck, liver or kidney cancer. Both conserved end residues are part of each CDR3. The D gene is left open where the match is weak. Clone size, where shown, is once, few, many, or a class for clones that have expanded.

D: -; size: once; V: TRBV9; J: TRBJ1-1; CDR3: CASSVDREEAFF; DNA: TGTGCCAGCAGCGTAGACAGGGAAGAAGCTTTCTTT
D: -; size: -; V: TRBV12-5; J: TRBJ1-6; CDR3: CASGLEISGSPLHF; DNA: TGTGCTAGTGGTTTGGAAATTAGCGGTTCACCCCTCCACTTT
D: TRBD2; size: once; V: TRBV2; J: TRBJ2-3; CDR3: CASSELAGGLGTDTQYF; DNA: TGTGCCAGCAGTGAGCTAGCGGGGGGGCTCGGCACAGATACGCAGTATTTT
D: -; size: -; V: TRBV11-2; J: TRBJ2-2; CDR3: CASHTTGLDTGELFF; DNA: TGTGCCAGCCACACAACGGGTCTCGACACCGGGGAGCTGTTTTTT
D: -; size: -; V: TRBV5-1; J: TRBJ1-4; CDR3: CASSPDPGGYEKLFF; DNA: TGCGCCAGCAGCCCCGACCCCGGGGGCTATGAAAAACTGTTTTTT
D: -; size: -; V: TRBV6-5; J: TRBJ2-7; CDR3: CASRRREGRTYEQYF; DNA: TGTGCCAGCAGGCGACGTGAGGGAAGGACCTACGAGCAGTACTTC
D: -; size: -; V: TRBV18; J: TRBJ2-3; CDR3: CASSPGFMMRNRTDTQYF; DNA: TGTGCCAGCTCACCCGGATTTATGATGAGGAATCGCACAGATACGCAGTATTTT
D: -; size: -; V: TRBV2; J: TRBJ1-5; CDR3: CASQQPGTDQPQHF; DNA: TGTGCCAGCCAACAGCCCGGAACAGATCAGCCCCAGCATTTT
D: -; size: -; V: TRBV27; J: TRBJ2-7; CDR3: CASRLAPGQNYEQYF; DNA: TGTGCCAGCAGACTAGCCCCGGGACAGAACTACGAGCAGTACTTC
D: TRBD1; size: -; V: TRBV13; J: TRBJ1-4; CDR3: CASSFRDRGEKLFF; DNA: TGTGCCAGCAGCTTCCGGGACAGGGGTGAAAAACTGTTTTTT
D: -; size: -; V: TRBV27; J: TRBJ1-5; CDR3: CASSLLVGSFPQPQHF; DNA: TGTGCCAGCAGTTTATTGGTGGGGTCATTTCCTCAGCCCCAGCATTTT
D: -; size: -; V: TRBV6-6; J: TRBJ1-1; CDR3: CASTDLGAEAFF; DNA: TGTGCCAGTACGGACTTGGGCGCTGAAGCTTTCTTT
D: TRBD1; size: -; V: TRBV4-1; J: TRBJ2-3; CDR3: CASSQGTGSTDTQYF; DNA: TGCGCCAGCAGCCAAGGGACAGGGAGTACAGATACGCAGTATTTT
D: TRBD1; size: -; V: TRBV5-1; J: TRBJ1-2; CDR3: CASTLPGTGYGYTF; DNA: TGCGCCAGCACCCTACCCGGGACAGGCTATGGCTACACCTTC
D: -; size: -; V: TRBV10-3; J: TRBJ2-1; CDR3: CAISPGVREQFF; DNA: TGTGCCATCAGTCCGGGGGTTCGTGAGCAGTTCTTC
D: TRBD2; size: -; V: TRBV9; J: TRBJ2-3; CDR3: CASSVAASGGSTDTQYF; DNA: TGTGCCAGCAGCGTAGCGGCTAGCGGGGGTAGCACAGATACGCAGTATTTT
D: -; size: -; V: TRBV5-5; J: TRBJ1-3; CDR3: CASSLAMTANSGNTIYF; DNA: TGTGCCAGCAGCTTGGCCATGACAGCCAACTCTGGAAACACCATATATTTT
D: -; size: -; V: TRBV14; J: TRBJ1-5; CDR3: CASSPSSVSGNQPQHF; DNA: TGTGCCAGCAGCCCCTCTTCGGTCAGCGGCAATCAGCCCCAGCATTTT
D: -; size: -; V: TRBV19; J: TRBJ1-2; CDR3: CASVKEDYGYTF; DNA: TGTGCCAGTGTTAAGGAAGACTATGGCTACACCTTC
D: -; size: -; V: TRBV7-2; J: TRBJ1-4; CDR3: CASSGSRGPNEKLFF; DNA: TGTGCCAGCAGTGGTTCCAGGGGCCCTAATGAAAAACTGTTTTTT
D: TRBD1; size: once; V: TRBV7-9; J: TRBJ2-1; CDR3: CASSQTGGEGWSEQFF; DNA: TGTGCCAGCAGCCAGACAGGGGGTGAAGGGTGGAGTGAGCAGTTCTTC
D: -; size: -; V: TRBV5-1; J: TRBJ2-7; CDR3: CASSLLGDYEQYF; DNA: TGCGCCAGCAGCTTGTTGGGGGACTACGAGCAGTACTTC
D: TRBD2; size: -; V: TRBV7-9; J: TRBJ2-1; CDR3: CASSPWGGSNNEQFF; DNA: TGTGCCAGCAGCCCCTGGGGCGGGAGCAACAATGAGCAGTTCTTC
D: TRBD1; size: -; V: TRBV9; J: TRBJ2-5; CDR3: CASSEGQGKETQYF; DNA: TGTGCCAGCAGCGAGGGACAGGGGAAAGAGACCCAGTACTTC
D: TRBD1; size: -; V: TRBV7-6; J: TRBJ2-7; CDR3: CASSRDRGEQYF; DNA: TGTGCCAGCAGCAGGGACAGGGGCGAGCAGTACTTC
D: -; size: -; V: TRBV20-1; J: TRBJ1-4; CDR3: CSASTDEKLFF; DNA: TGCAGTGCGTCAACAGATGAAAAACTGTTTTTT
D: -; size: -; V: TRBV27; J: TRBJ2-1; CDR3: CASSSGTTVWNEQFF; DNA: TGTGCCAGCAGTTCCGGAACGACCGTATGGAATGAGCAGTTCTTC
D: -; size: many; V: TRBV30; J: TRBJ2-7; CDR3: CAWSVPGLFEQYF; DNA: TGTGCCTGGAGTGTACCGGGACTTTTCGAGCAGTACTTC
D: -; size: -; V: TRBV6-5; J: TRBJ1-2; CDR3: CASSQPSRGYTF; DNA: TGTGCCAGCAGTCAACCGAGCCGTGGCTACACCTTC
D: -; size: -; V: TRBV19; J: TRBJ2-1; CDR3: CASNHPDRSSYNEQFF; DNA: TGTGCCAGTAACCACCCGGACAGAAGCTCCTACAATGAGCAGTTCTTC
D: -; size: -; V: TRBV19; J: TRBJ2-1; CDR3: CASSRGAGGPGEQFF; DNA: TGTGCCAGTAGTAGGGGGGCGGGCGGACCTGGAGAGCAGTTCTTC
D: TRBD1; size: -; V: TRBV6-1; J: TRBJ2-7; CDR3: CASSGWDREDEQYF; DNA: TGTGCCAGCAGTGGTTGGGACAGGGAGGACGAGCAGTACTTC
D: -; size: -; V: TRBV19; J: TRBJ2-2; CDR3: CASRPTQGPGELFF; DNA: TGTGCCAGTAGACCAACTCAGGGTCCCGGGGAGCTGTTTTTT
D: -; size: -; V: TRBV25-1; J: TRBJ2-1; CDR3: CASSEFGSLGHNEQFF; DNA: TGTGCCAGCAGTGAATTTGGGTCTCTTGGACACAATGAGCAGTTCTTC
D: -; size: -; V: TRBV19; J: TRBJ2-5; CDR3: CASSIDTSRYQETQYF; DNA: TGTGCCAGTAGTATAGATACCAGCAGGTACCAAGAGACCCAGTACTTC
D: TRBD1; size: -; V: TRBV10-3; J: TRBJ1-3; CDR3: CAISGDRGPGNTIYF; DNA: TGTGCCATCAGTGGCGACAGGGGGCCCGGAAACACCATATATTTT
D: TRBD1; size: -; V: TRBV7-9; J: TRBJ2-2; CDR3: CASSKSQGEDGELFF; DNA: TGTGCCAGCAGCAAGTCACAGGGGGAGGACGGGGAGCTGTTTTTT
D: -; size: -; V: TRBV18; J: TRBJ2-7; CDR3: CASSLPPGGSYEQYF; DNA: TGTGCCAGCTCACTCCCGCCTGGCGGGTCCTACGAGCAGTACTTC
D: TRBD1; size: -; V: TRBV4-3; J: TRBJ1-5; CDR3: CASSLGTGNQPQHF; DNA: TGCGCCAGCAGCCTCGGGACAGGCAATCAGCCCCAGCATTTT
D: -; size: -; V: TRBV29-1; J: TRBJ1-2; CDR3: CSVSDGGPTNYGYTF; DNA: TGCAGCGTTTCGGACGGGGGACCTACTAACTATGGCTACACCTTC
D: -; size: -; V: TRBV19; J: TRBJ2-1; CDR3: CASSIDRAYNEQFF; DNA: TGTGCCAGTAGTATAGATCGGGCCTACAATGAGCAGTTCTTC
D: -; size: -; V: TRBV21-1; J: TRBJ2-3; CDR3: CAPTLGASMNGRTDTQYF; DNA: TGTGCCCCAACATTAGGGGCTAGCATGAATGGTCGGACAGATACGCAGTATTTT
D: -; size: -; V: TRBV5-1; J: TRBJ1-1; CDR3: CASSRAGAGTEAFF; DNA: TGCGCCAGCAGCCGGGCGGGGGCAGGCACTGAAGCTTTCTTT
D: TRBD1; size: -; V: TRBV5-6; J: TRBJ1-1; CDR3: CASSLPPQGSVRVNTEAFF; DNA: TGTGCCAGCAGCTTGCCGCCACAGGGGTCTGTTCGGGTGAACACTGAAGCTTTCTTT
D: TRBD1; size: -; V: TRBV5-6; J: TRBJ2-7; CDR3: CASSHAPGQGREQYF; DNA: TGTGCCAGCAGTCACGCGCCCGGACAGGGGCGCGAGCAGTACTTC
D: -; size: -; V: TRBV7-8; J: TRBJ2-7; CDR3: CASSLEVGENYEQYF; DNA: TGTGCCAGCAGCTTAGAGGTAGGGGAGAACTACGAGCAGTACTTC
D: -; size: -; V: TRBV21-1; J: TRBJ2-3; CDR3: CASSKGGTVGQTDTQYF; DNA: TGTGCCAGCAGCAAGGGGGGCACAGTCGGTCAGACAGATACGCAGTATTTT
D: -; size: once; V: TRBV5-4; J: TRBJ1-2; CDR3: CASSFDPTSYGYTF; DNA: TGTGCCAGCAGCTTTGACCCTACTTCTTATGGCTACACCTTC
D: -; size: -; V: TRBV19; J: TRBJ2-3; CDR3: CASVGPSTDTQYF; DNA: TGTGCCAGTGTGGGCCCCAGCACAGATACGCAGTATTTT
D: -; size: -; V: TRBV10-1; J: TRBJ2-3; CDR3: CASSLGQGSTDTQYF; DNA: TGCGCCAGCAGTCTTGGGCAGGGGAGCACAGATACGCAGTATTTT
D: -; size: -; V: TRBV19; J: TRBJ1-1; CDR3: CASSFGGEAFF; DNA: TGTGCCAGTAGTTTCGGGGGAGAAGCTTTCTTT
D: -; size: -; V: TRBV12-5; J: TRBJ2-7; CDR3: CASGPDSYEQYF; DNA: TGTGCTAGTGGCCCCGACAGCTACGAGCAGTACTTC
D: TRBD1; size: -; V: TRBV19; J: TRBJ1-1; CDR3: CASSMTGGRTEAFF; DNA: TGTGCCAGTAGTATGACAGGGGGCCGGACTGAAGCTTTCTTT